A single sample is the source of the 14 T cell receptor beta chains below, sequenced in a study of blood T cell repertoires in COVID-19. Assay used: immunoSEQ multiplex PCR; TCRdb lists only in-frame clones, some missing. The table includes tens of thousands of clones, 90% detected once. The specimen was peripheral blood. The receptors derive from a man aged 45-65 years with acute or convalescent COVID-19.

The rearrangement joins TRBV6-5 to TRBJ2-5; D not certain. Trimming took off 5 bases at V and 2 bases at J, with 9 bases between the two ends. The CDR3 extends over 13 amino acids. CDR1 is MNHEY, CDR2 SVGAGI, per germline. This chain's CDR3 is CASSQVPQETQYF. CDR3 nucleotide sequence: TGTGCCAGCAGTCAGGTCCCTCAAGAGACCCAGTACTTC.

The chain recombines TRBV4-3 with TRBJ2-5; D ambiguous. CDR3 size: 15 residues. The germline V gene has CDR1 LGHNA and CDR2 YSLEER. V was cut by 0 bases and J by 4 bases, with 12 bases left in between. The CDR3 loop reads CASSQDLLTGETQYF. CDR3 sequence (DNA): TGCGCCAGCAGCCAAGATCTCCTGACGGGAGAGACCCAGTACTTC.

The rearrangement uses TRBV7-2 and TRBJ1-6, with a possible D match to TRBD1 (6 bases). CDR1 is SGHTA, CDR2 FQGNSA, per germline. V lost 4 bases, J lost 10 bases, and 11 bases lay in between. This CDR3 comprises 13 residues. CDR3 bases: TGTGCCAGCAGCTCGGACAGCCGATCACCCCTCCACTTT. Amino acids: CASSSDSRSPLHF.

The DNA for the CDR3 is TGTGCCAGCAGCAAAGGACAGGGGGTCTCCTACGAGCAGTACTTC. It specifies CASSKGQGVSYEQYF. The V call is TRBV7-8, the J call TRBJ2-7; 10 bases match TRBD1. V shed 5 bases, J shed 0 bases, and the junction held 4 bases outside the gene matches. Germline values: CDR1 SGHVS, CDR2 FQNEAQ. There are 15 residues in the CDR3. The full variable domain, with the rest looked up from reference TRBV7-8 and TRBJ2-7, is GAGVSQSPRYKVAKRGQDVALRCDPISGHVSLFWYQQALGQGPEFLTYFQNEAQLDKSGLPSDRFFAERPEGSVSTLKIQRTQQEDSAVYLCASSKGQGVSYEQYFGPGTRLTVT.

This rearrangement joins TRBV2 to TRBJ2-3; no clear D gene. Germline assignment: CDR1 SNHLY and CDR2 FYNNEI. The CDR3 sequence is 15 residues long. V lost 2 bases and J lost 3, with 12 bases in between. CDR3 sequence reads: CASSELGDETDTQYF. The CDR3 DNA follows: TGTGCCAGCAGTGAACTCGGAGATGAGACAGATACGCAGTATTTT.

The chain is built from TRBV5-1 and TRBJ2-4, with a possible D match to TRBD1 (7 bases). This CDR3 is built from 16 residues. Per the germline V gene, CDR1 is SGHRS and CDR2 is YFSETQ. V lost 2 bases to trimming and J lost 3 bases, with 15 bases between them. The CDR3 here is CASSFGSGGGKNIQYF. CDR3 nucleotides: TGCGCCAGCAGCTTCGGGTCAGGGGGAGGCAAAAACATTCAGTACTTC.

This rearrangement joins TRBV5-1 to TRBJ2-3; TRBD1 aligns across 8 bases. The J segment lost 4 bases and the V segment lost 3 bases, leaving 10 bases of the junction unmatched. This CDR3 spans 16 amino acids. Germline lookup yields CDR1 SGHRS and CDR2 YFSETQ. This CDR3 is CASSYGRGLRPDTQYF. The CDR3 DNA reads TGCGCCAGCAGCTACGGCAGGGGGCTCCGTCCAGATACGCAGTATTTT.

This clone was seen a few times. The V gene is TRBV27, the J gene TRBJ2-7; D is perhaps TRBD1 (6 bases). CDR1 and CDR2 from the germline V gene are MNHEY and SMNVEV (reference sequence). Deletions cut 8 bases from V and 3 bases from J, with 17 bases between. This CDR3 is 14 amino acids long. The CDR3 sequence: CASSGRDKFYEQYF. CDR3 nucleotides: TGTGCCAGCTCAGGTCGGGACAAATTCTACGAGCAGTACTTC.

The V gene is TRBV28, the J gene TRBJ1-4, with TRBD1 matching 10 bases. The CDR3 is 14 residues long. Germline trimming cut 3 bases from V and 7 bases from J; bases unmatched to any gene: 2. Germline V lookup: CDR1 MDHEN, CDR2 SYDVKM. The CDR3 sequence: CASSFDRGLEKLFF. The CDR3 coding sequence is TGTGCCAGCAGTTTCGACAGGGGGCTTGAAAAACTGTTTTTT.

The chain links TRBV5-4 to TRBJ2-3; TRBD2 might be the D (6 bases). CDR1 SGHNT and CDR2 YYREEE come from the germline V gene (reference sequence). The V end was cut by 2 bases, the J end by 1 base, with 11 bases between. This CDR3 is built from 15 residues. The CDR3 reads CASSLTGVRTDTQYF. The CDR3 coding sequence is TGTGCCAGCAGCTTAACGGGAGTTCGCACAGATACGCAGTATTTT.

CDR3 amino acids: CASSIGENTEAFF. The CDR3, as DNA: TGTGCCAGTAGTATCGGGGAGAACACTGAAGCTTTCTTT. The genes are TRBV19 and TRBJ1-1; no firm D call. The CDR3 length is 13 residues. V shed 3 bases and J shed 1 base, with 6 bases lying between them. Germline V gene sequence: CDR1 LNHDA, CDR2 SQIVND (reference sequence).

This chain connects TRBV7-9 to TRBJ2-7, with 8 bases that match TRBD2. There are 16 residues in the CDR3. The V gene's germline CDR1 is SEHNR and CDR2 FQNEAQ (reference sequence). Trimming removed 1 base from V and 2 bases from J; junction bases left unmatched: 7. CDR3 bases: TGTGCCAGCAGCTTAGGGCACGCGGGGGGACCCTACGAGCAGTACTTC. It yields the protein CASSLGHAGGPYEQYF.

The chain recombines TRBV2 with TRBJ1-5, with 8 bases fitting TRBD1. The V gene end was trimmed by 6 bases and the J gene end by 4 bases; junction bases not matched to a gene: 11. Germline assignment: CDR1 SNHLY and CDR2 FYNNEI. The CDR3 spans 16 residues. CDR3 coding DNA: TGTGCCAGCAGCCGACAGGGGAGAGAAGGGAATCAGCCCCAGCATTTT. Its translation is CASSRQGREGNQPQHF.

The V call is TRBV9, the J call TRBJ2-1; 14 bases fit TRBD2. The CDR3 runs 20 residues. The V and J ends lost 2 bases and 0 bases, in that order; junction bases with no gene match: 10. Germline CDR1 and CDR2: SGDLS and YYNGEE. For the CDR3, the DNA is TGTGCCAGCAGCGTGCCTTGGGGACTAGCGGGGGAGAGCTCCTACAATGAGCAGTTCTTC. Its translation: CASSVPWGLAGESSYNEQFF.